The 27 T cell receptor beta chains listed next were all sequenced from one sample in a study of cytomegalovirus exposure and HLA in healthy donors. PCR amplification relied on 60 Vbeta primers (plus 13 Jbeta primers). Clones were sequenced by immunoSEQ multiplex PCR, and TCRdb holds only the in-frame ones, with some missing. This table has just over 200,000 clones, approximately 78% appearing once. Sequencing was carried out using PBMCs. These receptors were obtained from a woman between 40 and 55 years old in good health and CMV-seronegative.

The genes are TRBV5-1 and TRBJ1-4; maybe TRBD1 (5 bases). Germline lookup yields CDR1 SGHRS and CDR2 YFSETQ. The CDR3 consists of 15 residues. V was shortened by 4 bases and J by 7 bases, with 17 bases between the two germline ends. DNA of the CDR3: TGCGCCAGCAGCCCCAACGCAGGGCCGGGTGAAAAACTGTTTTTT. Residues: CASSPNAGPGEKLFF.

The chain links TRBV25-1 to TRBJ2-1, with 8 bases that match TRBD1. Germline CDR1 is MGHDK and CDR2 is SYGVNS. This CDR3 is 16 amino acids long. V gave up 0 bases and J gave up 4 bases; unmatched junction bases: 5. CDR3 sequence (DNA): TGTGCCAGCAGTGAATATCCGGGACAGGCGTACAATGAGCAGTTCTTC. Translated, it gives CASSEYPGQAYNEQFF.

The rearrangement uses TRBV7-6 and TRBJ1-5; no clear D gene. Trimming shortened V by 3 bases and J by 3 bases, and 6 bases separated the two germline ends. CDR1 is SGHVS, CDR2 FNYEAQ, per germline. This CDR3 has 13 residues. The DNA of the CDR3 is TGTGCCAGCAGCTTCGGGGACAATCAGCCCCAGCATTTT. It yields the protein CASSFGDNQPQHF.

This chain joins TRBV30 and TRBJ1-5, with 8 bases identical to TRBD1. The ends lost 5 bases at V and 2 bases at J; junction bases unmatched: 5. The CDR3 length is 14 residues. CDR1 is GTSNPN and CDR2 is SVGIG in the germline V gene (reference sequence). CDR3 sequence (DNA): TGTGCCTGGGACAGGGGAGGGGGCAATCAGCCCCAGCATTTT. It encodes CAWDRGGGNQPQHF.

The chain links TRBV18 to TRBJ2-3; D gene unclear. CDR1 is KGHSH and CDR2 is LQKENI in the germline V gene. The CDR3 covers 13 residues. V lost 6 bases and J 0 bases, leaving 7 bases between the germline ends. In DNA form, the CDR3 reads TGTGCCAGCTCTGATAGAAGCACAGATACGCAGTATTTT. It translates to CASSDRSTDTQYF.

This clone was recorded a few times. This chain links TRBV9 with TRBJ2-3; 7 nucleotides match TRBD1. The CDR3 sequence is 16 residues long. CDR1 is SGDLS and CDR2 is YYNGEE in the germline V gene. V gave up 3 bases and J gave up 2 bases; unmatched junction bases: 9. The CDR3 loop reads CASSGRSTGITDTQYF. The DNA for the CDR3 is TGTGCCAGCAGCGGAAGATCGACAGGGATCACAGATACGCAGTATTTT.

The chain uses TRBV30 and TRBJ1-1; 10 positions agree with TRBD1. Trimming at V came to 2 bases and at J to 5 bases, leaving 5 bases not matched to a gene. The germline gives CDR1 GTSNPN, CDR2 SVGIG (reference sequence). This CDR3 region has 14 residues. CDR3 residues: CAWSPGDRGTEAFF. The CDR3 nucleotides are TGTGCCTGGAGTCCCGGGGACAGGGGTACTGAAGCTTTCTTT.

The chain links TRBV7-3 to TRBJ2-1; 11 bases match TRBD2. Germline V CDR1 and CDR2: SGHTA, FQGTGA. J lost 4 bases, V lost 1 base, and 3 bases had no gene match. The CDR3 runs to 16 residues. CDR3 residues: CASSLIAGGIYNEQFF. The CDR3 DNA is TGTGCCAGCAGCTTAATAGCGGGAGGGATATACAATGAGCAGTTCTTC.

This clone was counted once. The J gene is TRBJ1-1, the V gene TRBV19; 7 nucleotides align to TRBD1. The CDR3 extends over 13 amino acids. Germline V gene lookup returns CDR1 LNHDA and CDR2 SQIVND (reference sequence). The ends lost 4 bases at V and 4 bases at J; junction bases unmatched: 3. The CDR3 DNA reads TGTGCCAGTAGTAGACAGGGAAGCACTGAAGCTTTCTTT. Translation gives CASSRQGSTEAFF. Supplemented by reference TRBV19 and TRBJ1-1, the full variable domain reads DGGITQSPKYLFRKEGQNVTLSCEQNLNHDAMYWYRQDPGQGLRLIYYSQIVNDFQKGDIAEGYSVSREKKESFPLTVTSAQKNPTAFYLCASSRQGSTEAFFGQGTRLTVV.

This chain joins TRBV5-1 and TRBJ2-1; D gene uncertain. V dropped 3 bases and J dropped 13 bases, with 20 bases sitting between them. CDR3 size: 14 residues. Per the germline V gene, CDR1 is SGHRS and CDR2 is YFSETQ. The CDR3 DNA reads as TGCGCCAGCAGCTCCAGGTCCCCGGATGAACATCAGTTCTTC. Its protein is CASSSRSPDEHQFF.

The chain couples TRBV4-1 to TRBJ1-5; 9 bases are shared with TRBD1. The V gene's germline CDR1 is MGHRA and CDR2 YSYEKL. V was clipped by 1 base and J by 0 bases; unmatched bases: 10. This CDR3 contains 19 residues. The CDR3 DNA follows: TGCGCCAGCAGCCAAGTAGTGGGACAGGGCCCGTATAGCAATCAGCCCCAGCATTTT. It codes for CASSQVVGQGPYSNQPQHF.

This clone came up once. This CDR3 reads CASSLRRGQETQYF. DNA for the CDR3: TGTGCCAGCAGCTTAAGACGGGGGCAAGAGACCCAGTACTTC. The chain couples TRBV7-9 to TRBJ2-5; D possibly corresponds to TRBD2 (6 bases). This CDR3 has 14 amino acids. The V end lost 2 bases, the J end lost 2 bases, and 9 bases lay between the germline ends. Germline V gives CDR1 SEHNR, CDR2 FQNEAQ (reference sequence).

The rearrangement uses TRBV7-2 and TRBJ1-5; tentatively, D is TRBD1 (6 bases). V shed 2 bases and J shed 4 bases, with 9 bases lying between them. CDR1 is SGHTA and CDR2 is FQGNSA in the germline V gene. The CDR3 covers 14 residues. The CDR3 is CASSLRTANQPQHF. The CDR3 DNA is TGTGCCAGCAGCTTAAGGACAGCGAATCAGCCCCAGCATTTT.

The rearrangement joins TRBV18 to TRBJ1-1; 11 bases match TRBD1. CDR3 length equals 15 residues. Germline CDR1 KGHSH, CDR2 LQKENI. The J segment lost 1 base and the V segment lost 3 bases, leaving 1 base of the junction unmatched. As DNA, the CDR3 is TGTGCCAGCTCACCGGGGACAGGGGGGAACACTGAAGCTTTCTTT. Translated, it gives CASSPGTGGNTEAFF.

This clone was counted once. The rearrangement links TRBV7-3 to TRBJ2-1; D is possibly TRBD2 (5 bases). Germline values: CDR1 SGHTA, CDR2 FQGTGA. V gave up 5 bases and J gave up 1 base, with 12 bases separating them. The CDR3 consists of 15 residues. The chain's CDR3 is CASSRTGDSYNEQFF. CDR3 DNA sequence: TGTGCCAGCAGCCGGACTGGAGATTCCTACAATGAGCAGTTCTTC. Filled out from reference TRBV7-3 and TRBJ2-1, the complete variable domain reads GAGVSQTPSNKVTEKGKYVELRCDPISGHTALYWYRQSLGQGPEFLIYFQGTGAADDSGLPNDRFFAVRPEGSVSTLKIQRTERGDSAVYLCASSRTGDSYNEQFFGPGTRLTVL.

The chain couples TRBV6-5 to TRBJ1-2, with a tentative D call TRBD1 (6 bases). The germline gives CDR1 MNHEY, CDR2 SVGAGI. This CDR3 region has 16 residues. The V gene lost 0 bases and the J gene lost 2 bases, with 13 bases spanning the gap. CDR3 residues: CASSYSSAGDNYGYTF. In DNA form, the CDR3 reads TGTGCCAGCAGTTACTCGAGTGCAGGGGACAACTATGGCTACACCTTC.

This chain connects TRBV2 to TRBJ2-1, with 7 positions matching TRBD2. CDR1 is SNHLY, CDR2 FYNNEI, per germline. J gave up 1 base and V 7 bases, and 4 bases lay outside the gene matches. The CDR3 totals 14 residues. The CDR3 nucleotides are TGTGCCAGCATTAGTAGCGGGTCCTACAATGAGCAGTTCTTC. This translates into CASISSGSYNEQFF.

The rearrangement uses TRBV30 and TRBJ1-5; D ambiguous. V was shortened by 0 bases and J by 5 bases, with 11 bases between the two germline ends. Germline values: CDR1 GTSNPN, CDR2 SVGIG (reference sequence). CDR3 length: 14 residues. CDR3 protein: CAWSVGSLYQPQHF. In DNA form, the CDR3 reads TGTGCCTGGAGTGTTGGTAGCCTATATCAGCCCCAGCATTTT.

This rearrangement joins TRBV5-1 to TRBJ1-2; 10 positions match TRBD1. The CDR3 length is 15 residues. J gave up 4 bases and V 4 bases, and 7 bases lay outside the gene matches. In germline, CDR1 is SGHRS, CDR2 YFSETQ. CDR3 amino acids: CASSDGTGVGYGYTF. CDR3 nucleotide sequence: TGCGCCAGCAGCGATGGGACAGGGGTAGGCTATGGCTACACCTTC.

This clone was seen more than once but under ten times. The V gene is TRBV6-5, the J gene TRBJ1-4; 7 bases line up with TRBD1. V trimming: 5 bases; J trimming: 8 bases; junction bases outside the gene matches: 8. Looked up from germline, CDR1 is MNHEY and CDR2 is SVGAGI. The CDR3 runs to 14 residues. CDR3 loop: CASSRDSLSEKLFF. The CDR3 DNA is TGTGCCAGCAGTCGGGACAGCCTCTCAGAAAAACTGTTTTTT.

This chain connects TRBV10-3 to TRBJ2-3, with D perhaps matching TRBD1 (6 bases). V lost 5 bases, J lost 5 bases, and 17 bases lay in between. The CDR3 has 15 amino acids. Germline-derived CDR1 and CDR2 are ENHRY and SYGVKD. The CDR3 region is CAISSWTEGGDTQYF. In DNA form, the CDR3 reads TGTGCCATCAGTTCGTGGACAGAAGGAGGAGATACGCAGTATTTT.

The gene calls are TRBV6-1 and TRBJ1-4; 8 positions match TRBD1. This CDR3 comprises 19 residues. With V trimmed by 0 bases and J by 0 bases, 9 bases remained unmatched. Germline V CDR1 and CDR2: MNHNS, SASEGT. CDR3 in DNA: TGTGCCAGCAGTGAAGCGCTGGGGACAGGCGGACCAACTAATGAAAAACTGTTTTTT. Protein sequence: CASSEALGTGGPTNEKLFF.

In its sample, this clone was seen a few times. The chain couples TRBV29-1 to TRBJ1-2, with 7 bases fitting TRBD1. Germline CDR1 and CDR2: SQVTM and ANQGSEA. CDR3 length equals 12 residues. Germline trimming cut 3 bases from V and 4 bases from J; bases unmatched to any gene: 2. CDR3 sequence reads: CSVDRDSYGYTF. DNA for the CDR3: TGCAGCGTTGATCGGGACAGCTATGGCTACACCTTC.

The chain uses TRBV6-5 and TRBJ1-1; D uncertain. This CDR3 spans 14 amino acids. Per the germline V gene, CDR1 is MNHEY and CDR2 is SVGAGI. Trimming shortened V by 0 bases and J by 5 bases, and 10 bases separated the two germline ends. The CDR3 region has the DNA TGTGCCAGCAGTTACTCGACTCAGTTGACTGAAGCTTTCTTT. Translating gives CASSYSTQLTEAFF.

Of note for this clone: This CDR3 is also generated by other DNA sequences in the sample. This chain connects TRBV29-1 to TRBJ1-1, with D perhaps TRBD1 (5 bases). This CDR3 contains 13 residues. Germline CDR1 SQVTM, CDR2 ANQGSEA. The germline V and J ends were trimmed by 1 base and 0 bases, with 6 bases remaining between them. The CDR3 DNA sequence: TGCAGCGTTGAAGGACAGATGAACACTGAAGCTTTCTTT. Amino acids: CSVEGQMNTEAFF.

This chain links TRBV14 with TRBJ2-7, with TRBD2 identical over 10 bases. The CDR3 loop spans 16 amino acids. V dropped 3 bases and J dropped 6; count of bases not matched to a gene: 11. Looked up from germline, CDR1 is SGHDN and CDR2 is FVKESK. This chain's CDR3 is CASSQAPGLATREQYF. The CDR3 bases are TGTGCCAGCAGCCAGGCCCCGGGACTAGCGACTCGCGAGCAGTACTTC.

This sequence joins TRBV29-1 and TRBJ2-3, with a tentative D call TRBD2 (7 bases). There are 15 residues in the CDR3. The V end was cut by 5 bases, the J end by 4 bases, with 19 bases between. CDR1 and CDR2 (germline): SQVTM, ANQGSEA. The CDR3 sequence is CSVSIPWGGPDTQYF. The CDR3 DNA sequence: TGCAGCGTTTCCATCCCCTGGGGGGGCCCAGATACGCAGTATTTT.